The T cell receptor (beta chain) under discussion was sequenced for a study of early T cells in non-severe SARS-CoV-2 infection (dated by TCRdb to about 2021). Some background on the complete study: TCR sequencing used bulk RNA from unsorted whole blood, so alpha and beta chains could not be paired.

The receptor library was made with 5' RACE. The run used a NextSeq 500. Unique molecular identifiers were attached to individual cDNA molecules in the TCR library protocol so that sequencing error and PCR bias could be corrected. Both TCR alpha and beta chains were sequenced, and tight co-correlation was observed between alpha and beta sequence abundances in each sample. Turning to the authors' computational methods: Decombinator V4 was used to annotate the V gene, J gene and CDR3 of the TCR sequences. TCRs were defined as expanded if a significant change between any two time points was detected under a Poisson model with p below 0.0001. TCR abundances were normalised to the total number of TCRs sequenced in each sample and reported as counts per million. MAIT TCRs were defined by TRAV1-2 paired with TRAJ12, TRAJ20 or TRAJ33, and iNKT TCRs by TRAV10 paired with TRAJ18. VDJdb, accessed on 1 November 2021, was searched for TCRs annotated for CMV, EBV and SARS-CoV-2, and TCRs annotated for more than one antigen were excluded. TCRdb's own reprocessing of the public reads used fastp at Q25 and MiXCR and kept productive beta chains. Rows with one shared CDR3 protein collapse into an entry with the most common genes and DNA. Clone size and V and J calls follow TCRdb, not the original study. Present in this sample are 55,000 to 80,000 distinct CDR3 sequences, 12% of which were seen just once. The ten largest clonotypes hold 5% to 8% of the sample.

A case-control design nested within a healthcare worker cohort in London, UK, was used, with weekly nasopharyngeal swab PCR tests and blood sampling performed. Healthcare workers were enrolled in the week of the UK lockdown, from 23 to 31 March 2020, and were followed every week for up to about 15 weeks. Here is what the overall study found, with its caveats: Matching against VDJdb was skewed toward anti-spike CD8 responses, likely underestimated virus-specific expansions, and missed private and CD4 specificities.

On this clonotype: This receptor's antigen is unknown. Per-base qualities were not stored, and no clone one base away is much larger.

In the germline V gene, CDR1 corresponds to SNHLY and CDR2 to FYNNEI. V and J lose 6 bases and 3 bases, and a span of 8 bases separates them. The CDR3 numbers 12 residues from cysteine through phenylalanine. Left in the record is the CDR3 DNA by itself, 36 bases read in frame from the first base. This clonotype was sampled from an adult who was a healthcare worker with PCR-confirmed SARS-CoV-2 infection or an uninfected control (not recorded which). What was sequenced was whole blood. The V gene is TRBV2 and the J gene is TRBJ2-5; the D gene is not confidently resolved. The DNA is TGTGCCAGCAGCGAAAGAGAAGAGACCCAGTACTTC. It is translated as CASSEREETQYF.